This is a list of T cell receptor beta chains from one sample in a study of T cell responses to AZD1222 COVID-19 vaccine. Sequencing was performed with immunoSEQ multiplex PCR; in TCRdb, only in-frame clones are kept and a portion is missing. The top ten clones hold approximately 1.5% of a sample with approximately 150,000 clones, 92% of them seen once. Specimen: peripheral blood, collected on day 0 of AZD1222 vaccination. The receptor source for this set is an adult in good health. Each CDR3 is given with its conserved first and last residue. D genes are given only for firm matches. Only part of the rows carry a size: once, few, many, or a class if the clone is expanded.

clone size | J gene | CDR3 length | V gene | D gene | CDR3 protein | CDR3 DNA
. | TRBJ1-2 | 15 | TRBV7-2 | TRBD1 | CASSLLGTGVDGYTF | TGTGCCAGCAGCTTATTAGGGACAGGGGTAGATGGCTACACCTTC
. | TRBJ2-1 | 15 | TRBV27 | . | CASTNGPSSYNEQFF | TGTGCCAGCACGAACGGGCCATCCTCCTACAATGAGCAGTTCTTC
. | TRBJ2-2 | 14 | TRBV5-4 | . | CASSSGLYTGELFF | TGTGCCAGCAGCTCGGGACTTTACACCGGGGAGCTGTTTTTT
once | TRBJ2-2 | 16 | TRBV9 | . | CASSVEGGRGTGELFF | TGTGCCAGCAGCGTAGAGGGGGGCAGAGGAACCGGGGAGCTGTTTTTT
. | TRBJ1-4 | 13 | TRBV9 | . | CASSVGGNEKLFF | TGTGCCAGCAGCGTAGGAGGGAATGAAAAACTGTTTTTT
once | TRBJ2-7 | 15 | TRBV3-1/TRBV3-2 | TRBD2 | CASSWGLAASYEQYF | TGTGCCAGCAGCTGGGGACTAGCGGCTTCCTACGAGCAGTACTTC
. | TRBJ2-7 | 14 | TRBV5-6 | . | CASSSDRLSYEQYF | TGTGCCAGCAGCTCGGATCGGCTCTCTTACGAGCAGTACTTC
. | TRBJ1-6 | 16 | TRBV11-2 | TRBD1 | CASSTPRTGGNSPLHF | TGTGCCAGCAGCACCCCACGGACAGGGGGGAATTCACCCCTCCACTTT
. | TRBJ2-7 | 13 | TRBV28 | . | CASSLFPDYEQYF | TGTGCCAGCAGTTTATTTCCGGACTACGAGCAGTACTTC
once | TRBJ2-1 | 14 | TRBV24-1 | . | CATSDNRVSDEQFF | TGTGCCACCAGTGATAACAGGGTTTCCGATGAGCAGTTCTTC
. | TRBJ2-3 | 16 | TRBV4-1 | . | CASSQRGGTEPNTQYF | TGCGCCAGCAGCCAAAGGGGGGGGACCGAACCGAATACGCAGTATTTT
. | TRBJ2-2 | 15 | TRBV5-1 | TRBD2 | CASSFGLAKGGELFF | TGCGCCAGCAGCTTCGGACTAGCCAAGGGCGGGGAGCTGTTTTTT
. | TRBJ2-7 | 15 | TRBV19 | TRBD1 | CASSIETGVNYEQYF | TGTGCCAGTAGTATAGAAACAGGGGTGAACTACGAGCAGTACTTC
. | TRBJ2-4 | 12 | TRBV7-9 | . | CASSLLGDIQYF | TGTGCCAGCAGCTTACTAGGAGACATTCAGTACTTC
. | TRBJ1-2 | 13 | TRBV5-4 | . | CASSFPYLGGYTF | TGTGCCAGCAGCTTTCCGTATTTGGGTGGCTACACCTTC
. | TRBJ2-1 | 13 | TRBV7-3 | . | CASSLSGAGEQFF | TGTGCCAGCAGCTTAAGTGGGGCAGGTGAGCAGTTCTTC
few | TRBJ1-1 | 11 | TRBV20-1 | . | CSARKGFEAFF | TGCAGTGCTAGAAAAGGGTTTGAAGCTTTCTTT
. | TRBJ2-3 | 13 | TRBV6-1 | . | CASSEVWTDTQYF | TGTGCCAGCAGTGAAGTATGGACAGATACGCAGTATTTT
. | TRBJ2-4 | 15 | TRBV28 | TRBD2 | CASSASGRAKNIQYF | TGTGCCAGCAGTGCGAGCGGGAGAGCCAAAAACATTCAGTACTTC
. | TRBJ1-2 | 20 | TRBV3-1/TRBV3-2 | . | CASSPNPGFGGRLGNYGYTF | TGTGCCAGCAGCCCAAATCCAGGGTTCGGAGGACGTTTAGGTAACTATGGCTACACCTTC
. | TRBJ2-1 | 15 | TRBV7-3 | TRBD1 | CASSFTGGAYNEQFF | TGTGCCAGCAGCTTCACAGGGGGCGCGTACAATGAGCAGTTCTTC
few | TRBJ1-2 | 22 | TRBV24-1 | . | CATSGLYFCATSGRGQGDGYTF | .
. | TRBJ2-1 | 14 | TRBV2 | . | CASNGGSLRDEQFF | TGTGCCAGCAACGGAGGCAGCCTTAGGGATGAGCAGTTCTTC